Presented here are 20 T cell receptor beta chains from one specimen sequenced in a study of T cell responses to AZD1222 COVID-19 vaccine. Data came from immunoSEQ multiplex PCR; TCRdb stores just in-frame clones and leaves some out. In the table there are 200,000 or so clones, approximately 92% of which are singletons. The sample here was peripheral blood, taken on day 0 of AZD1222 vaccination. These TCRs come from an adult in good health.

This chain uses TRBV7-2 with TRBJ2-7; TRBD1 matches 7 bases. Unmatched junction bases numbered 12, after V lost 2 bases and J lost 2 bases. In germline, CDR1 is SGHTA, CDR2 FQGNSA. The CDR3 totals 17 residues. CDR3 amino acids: CASSLTVWGDRAYEQYV. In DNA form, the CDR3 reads TGTGCCAGCAGCTTAACCGTGTGGGGTGACAGGGCCTACGAGCAGTACGTC.

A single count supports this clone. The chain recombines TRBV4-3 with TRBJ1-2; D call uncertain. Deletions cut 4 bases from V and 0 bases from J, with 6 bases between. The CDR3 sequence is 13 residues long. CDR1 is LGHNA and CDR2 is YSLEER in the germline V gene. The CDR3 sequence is CASSPHPNYGYTF. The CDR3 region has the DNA TGCGCCAGCAGCCCCCACCCTAACTATGGCTACACCTTC.

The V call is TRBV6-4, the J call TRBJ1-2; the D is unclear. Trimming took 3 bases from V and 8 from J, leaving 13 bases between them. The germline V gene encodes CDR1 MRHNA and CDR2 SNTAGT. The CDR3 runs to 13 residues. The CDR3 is CASSDAPLGGYTF. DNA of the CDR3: TGTGCCAGCAGTGATGCACCTTTGGGAGGCTACACCTTC.

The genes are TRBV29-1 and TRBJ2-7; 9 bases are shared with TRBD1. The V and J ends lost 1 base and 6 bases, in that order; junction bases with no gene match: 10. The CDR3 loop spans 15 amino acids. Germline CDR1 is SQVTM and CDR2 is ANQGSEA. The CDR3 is CSVEGVETGGSEQYF. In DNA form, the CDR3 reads TGCAGCGTTGAAGGCGTTGAGACAGGGGGTAGCGAGCAGTACTTC.

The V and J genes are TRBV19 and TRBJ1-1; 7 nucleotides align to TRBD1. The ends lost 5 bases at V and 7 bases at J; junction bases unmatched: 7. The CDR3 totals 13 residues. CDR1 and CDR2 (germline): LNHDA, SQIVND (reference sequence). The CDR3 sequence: CASSQGERGEAFF. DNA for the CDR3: TGTGCCAGTAGTCAGGGGGAGAGGGGTGAAGCTTTCTTT.

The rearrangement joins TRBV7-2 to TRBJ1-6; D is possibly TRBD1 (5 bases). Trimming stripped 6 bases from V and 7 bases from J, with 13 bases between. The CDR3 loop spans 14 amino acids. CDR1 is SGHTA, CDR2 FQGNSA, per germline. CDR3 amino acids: CASSRGVMNSPLHF. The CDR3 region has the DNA TGTGCCAGCAGTCGGGGGGTCATGAATTCACCCCTCCACTTT.

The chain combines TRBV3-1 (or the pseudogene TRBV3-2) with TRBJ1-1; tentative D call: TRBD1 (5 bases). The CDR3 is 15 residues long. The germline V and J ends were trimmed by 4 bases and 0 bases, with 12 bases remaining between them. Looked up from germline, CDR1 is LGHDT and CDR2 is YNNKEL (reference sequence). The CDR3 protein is CASSLGTGVNTEAFF. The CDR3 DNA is TGTGCCAGCAGCCTAGGGACGGGAGTGAACACTGAAGCTTTCTTT.

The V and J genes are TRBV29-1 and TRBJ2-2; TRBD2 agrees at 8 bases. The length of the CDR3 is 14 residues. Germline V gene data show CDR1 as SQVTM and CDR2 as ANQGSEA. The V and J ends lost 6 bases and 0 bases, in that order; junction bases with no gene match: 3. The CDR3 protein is CSVSGGANTGELFF. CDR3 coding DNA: TGCAGCGTCAGCGGGGGAGCGAACACCGGGGAGCTGTTTTTT.

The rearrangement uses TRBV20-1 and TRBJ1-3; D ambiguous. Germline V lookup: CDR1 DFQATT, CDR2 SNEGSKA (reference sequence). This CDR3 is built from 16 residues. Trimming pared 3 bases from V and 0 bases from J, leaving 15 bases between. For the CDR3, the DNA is TGCAGTGCTAGTAGCCCCGCCGCCTTCTCTGGAAACACCATATATTTT. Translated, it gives CSASSPAAFSGNTIYF.

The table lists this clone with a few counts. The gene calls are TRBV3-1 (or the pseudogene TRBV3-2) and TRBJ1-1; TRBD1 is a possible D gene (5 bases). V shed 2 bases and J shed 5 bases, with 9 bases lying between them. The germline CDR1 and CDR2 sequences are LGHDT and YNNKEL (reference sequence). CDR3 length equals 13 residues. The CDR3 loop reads CASSQTQGTEAFF. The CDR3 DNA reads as TGTGCCAGCAGCCAAACCCAGGGAACTGAAGCTTTCTTT.

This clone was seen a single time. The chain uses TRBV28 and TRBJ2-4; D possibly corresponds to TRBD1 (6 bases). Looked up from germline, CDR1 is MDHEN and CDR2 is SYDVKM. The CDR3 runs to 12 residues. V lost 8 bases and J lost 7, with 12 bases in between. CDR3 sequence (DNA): TGTGCCAGCGCACAGCAGGGGAACATTCAGTACTTC. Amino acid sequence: CASAQQGNIQYF.

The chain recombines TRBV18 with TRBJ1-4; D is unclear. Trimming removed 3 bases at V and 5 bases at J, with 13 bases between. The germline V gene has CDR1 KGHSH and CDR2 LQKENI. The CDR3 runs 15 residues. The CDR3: CASSPSGRQNEKLFF. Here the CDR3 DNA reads TGTGCCAGCTCACCTTCCGGCAGGCAGAATGAAAAACTGTTTTTT.

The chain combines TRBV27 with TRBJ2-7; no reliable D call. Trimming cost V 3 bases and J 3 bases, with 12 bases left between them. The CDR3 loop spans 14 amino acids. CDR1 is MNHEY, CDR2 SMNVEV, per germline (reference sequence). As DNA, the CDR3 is TGTGCCAGCAGTTTCCGGACGGAGAGCTACGAGCAGTACTTC. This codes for CASSFRTESYEQYF.

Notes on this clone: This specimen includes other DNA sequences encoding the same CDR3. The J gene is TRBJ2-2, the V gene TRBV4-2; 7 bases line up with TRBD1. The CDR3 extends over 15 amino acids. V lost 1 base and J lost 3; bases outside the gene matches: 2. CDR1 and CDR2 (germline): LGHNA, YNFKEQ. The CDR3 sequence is CASSQADRDTGELFF. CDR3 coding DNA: TGTGCCAGCAGCCAAGCTGACAGGGACACCGGGGAGCTGTTTTTT.

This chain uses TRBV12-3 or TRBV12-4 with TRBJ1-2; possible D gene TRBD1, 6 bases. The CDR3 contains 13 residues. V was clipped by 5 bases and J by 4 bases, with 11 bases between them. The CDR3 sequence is CASSRTVVYGYTF. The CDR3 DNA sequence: TGTGCCAGCAGTCGGACAGTTGTCTATGGCTACACCTTC.

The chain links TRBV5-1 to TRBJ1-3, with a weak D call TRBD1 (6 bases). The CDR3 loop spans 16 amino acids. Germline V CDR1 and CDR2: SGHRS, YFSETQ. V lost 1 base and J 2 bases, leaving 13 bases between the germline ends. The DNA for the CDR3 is TGCGCCAGCAGCTTGACAGGGAGCATAGCTGGAAACACCATATATTTT. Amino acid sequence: CASSLTGSIAGNTIYF.

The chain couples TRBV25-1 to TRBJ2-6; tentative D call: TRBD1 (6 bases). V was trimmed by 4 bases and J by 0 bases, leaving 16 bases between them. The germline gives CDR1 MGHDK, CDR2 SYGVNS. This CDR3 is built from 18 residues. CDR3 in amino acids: CASSAEPGQASGANVLTF. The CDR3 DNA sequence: TGTGCCAGCAGTGCCGAGCCGGGACAAGCCTCTGGGGCCAACGTCCTGACTTTC. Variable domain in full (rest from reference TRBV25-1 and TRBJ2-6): EADIYQTPRYLVIGTGKKITLECSQTMGHDKMYWYQQDPGMELHLIHYSYGVNSTEKGDLSSESTVSRIRTEHFPLTLESARPSHTSQYLCASSAEPGQASGANVLTFGAGSRLTVL.

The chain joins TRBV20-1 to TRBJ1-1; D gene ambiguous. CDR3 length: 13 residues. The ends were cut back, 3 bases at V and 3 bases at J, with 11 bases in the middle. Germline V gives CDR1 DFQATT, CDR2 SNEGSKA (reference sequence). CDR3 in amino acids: CSASEGPDTEAFF. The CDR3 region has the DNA TGCAGTGCTAGTGAGGGCCCGGACACTGAAGCTTTCTTT.

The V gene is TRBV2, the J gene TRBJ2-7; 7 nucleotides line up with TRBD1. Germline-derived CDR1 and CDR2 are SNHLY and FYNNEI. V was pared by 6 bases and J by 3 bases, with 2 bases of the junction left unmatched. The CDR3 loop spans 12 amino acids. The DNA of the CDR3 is TGTGCCAGCAGGGGGGACAGCTACGAGCAGTACGTC. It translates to CASRGDSYEQYV.

The CDR3 DNA sequence: TGTGCCATCAGCCCGGGACAGGGGGGACAGATCTCTGGAAACACCATATATTTT. It codes for CAISPGQGGQISGNTIYF. This rearrangement joins TRBV10-3 to TRBJ1-3, with 11 positions matching TRBD1. J lost 0 bases, V lost 6 bases, and 10 bases had no gene match. Germline CDR1 reads ENHRY; CDR2 reads SYGVKD. This CDR3 is built from 18 residues.